This T cell receptor beta chain appears in the sequencing data of a study of neurological immune-mediated disorders. Overall study context: Multiple sclerosis patients numbered some 34, with about 31 relapsing-remitting and 3 secondary progressive.

MiXCR, applied by TCRdb to the 5' RACE reads, yields one record per CDR3 protein. The sample lists tens of thousands of distinct CDR3 sequences, less than 2.5% seen once, with approximately 3% in the top ten. The germline V gene has CDR1 SGDLS and CDR2 YYNGEE. V shed 0 bases and J shed 3 bases, with 14 bases lying between them. The CDR3 contains 16 residues. This clonotype was detected ten times or more. The antigen is not known. Study-wide points: Phylogenetic grouping assigned the repertoires of 18 of 34 multiple sclerosis patients to a single related-CDR3 cluster, representing a possible signature.

The chain links TRBV9 to TRBJ2-3; tentatively, D is TRBD2 (7 bases). The TCR sequence derives from a man between 50 and 59 years old with multiple sclerosis. The sample comprised PBMCs. The CDR3 DNA reads TGTGCCAGCAGCGTAGAGTTCGGGGGGCGTACAGATACGCAGTATTTT. This codes for CASSVEFGGRTDTQYF.